This TCR beta chain derives from a study of CD8 T cells in ankylosing spondylitis. The study's findings and limits: It was reported that disease-linked clones were significantly enriched in matched ankylosing spondylitis synovial fluid. Peripheral blood held disease-linked clones only at relatively low frequency, and these were CD8+. Apparently characteristic of ankylosing spondylitis blood was a TCR beta motif (eight highly homologous variants).

This clonotype was seen repeatedly, ten times or more. Its specificity is not known. Germline values: CDR1 LNHDA, CDR2 SQIVND (reference sequence). CDR3 length: 16 amino acids. The V gene lost 3 bases and the J gene lost 0 bases, with 12 bases spanning the gap. TCRdb reprocessed the 5' RACE reads via MiXCR and lists one record per CDR3 protein. The sample lists over 150,000 distinct CDR3 sequences; roughly 13% were seen once. Sequenced sample: blood, either unsorted or a sorted T cell fraction (not recorded which). The origin of this receptor is a male donor with ankylosing spondylitis or in good health (not recorded which). The J gene is TRBJ1-3, the V gene TRBV19; D is undetermined. The CDR3 coding sequence is TGTGCCAGTAGTATCAAGTGGGATCTCTCTGGAAACACCATATATTTT. Translating it yields CASSIKWDLSGNTIYF. Filled out from reference TRBV19 and TRBJ1-3, the complete variable domain reads DGGITQSPKYLFRKEGQNVTLSCEQNLNHDAMYWYRQDPGQGLRLIYYSQIVNDFQKGDIAEGYSVSREKKESFPLTVTSAQKNPTAFYLCASSIKWDLSGNTIYFGEGSWLTVV.